One T cell receptor (beta chain) is described in this entry. Per germline, CDR1 MNHEY and CDR2 SMNVEV (reference sequence). With 3 bases clipped from V and 3 bases from J, the junction kept 6 bases outside the gene matches. The CDR3 has 15 amino acids. The data originate from a study of blood T cell repertoires in COVID-19. Study-wide context: The study drew acute and convalescent COVID-19 samples from the United States, Italy and Spain.

Per the study methods: Estimation of nucleated cell counts was performed using reference gene primer amplification. Using immunoSEQ multiplex PCR, the repertoire was profiled, and TCRdb retains in-frame clones only, with some absent. V, J and clone size are those of that table, while D and trimming were read from the DNA. In the table there are around 50,000 clones, under 90% of which are singletons. The chain recombines TRBV27 with TRBJ2-3; TRBD2 agrees at 7 bases. The receptor was isolated from a man in his forties with active COVID-19. Sequencing used peripheral blood. The CDR3 sequence is CASSFGGLGTDTQYF. CDR3 nucleotides: TGTGCCAGCAGTTTCGGGGGGTTGGGGACAGATACGCAGTATTTT.